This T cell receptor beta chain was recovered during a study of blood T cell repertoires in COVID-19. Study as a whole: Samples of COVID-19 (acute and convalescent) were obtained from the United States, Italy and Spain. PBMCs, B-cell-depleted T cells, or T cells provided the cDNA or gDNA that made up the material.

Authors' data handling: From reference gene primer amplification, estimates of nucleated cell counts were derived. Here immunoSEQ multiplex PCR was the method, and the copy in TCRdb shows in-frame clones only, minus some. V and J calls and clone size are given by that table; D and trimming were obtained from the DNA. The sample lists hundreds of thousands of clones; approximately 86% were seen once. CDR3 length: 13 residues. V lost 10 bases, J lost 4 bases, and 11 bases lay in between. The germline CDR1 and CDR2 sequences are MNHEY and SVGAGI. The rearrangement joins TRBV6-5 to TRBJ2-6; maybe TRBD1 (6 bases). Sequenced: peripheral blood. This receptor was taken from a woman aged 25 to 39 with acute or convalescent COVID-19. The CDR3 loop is CATTGAGANVLTF. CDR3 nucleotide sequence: TGTGCCACGACAGGTGCCGGGGCCAACGTCCTGACTTTC.